The clone carrying this T cell receptor (beta chain) has more than one count but fewer than ten. Antigen: not known. TCR beta cDNA libraries had unique molecular identifiers. A single record per CDR3 protein comes from TCRdb applying MiXCR to the PCR reads. The data contain 700,000 to 900,000 distinct CDR3 sequences, approximately 44% of them singletons. The sample is drawn from a study of post-analysis software for immune sequencing data. General study points: Among 5 or 6 TRBV segments more frequent in patients than controls were TRBV5-6, TRBV5-1 and TRBV20-1.

Trimming removed 4 bases at V and 7 bases at J, with 20 bases between. The CDR3 has 16 amino acids. This receptor was obtained from a girl aged 10-17 years with multiple sclerosis. Specimen: blood. The rearrangement links TRBV12-3 or TRBV12-4 to TRBJ2-1; D remains unclear. The CDR3 region has the DNA TGTGCCAGCAGTTCTCCTAGACTTCGAACGGCGAATGAGCAGTTCTTC. Amino acid sequence: CASSSPRLRTANEQFF.